This entry lists 26 T cell receptor beta chains sequenced from one sample in a study of T cell repertoires in cytomegalovirus infection. Each CDR3 protein is one row after TCRdb ran MiXCR on the reads. The data show under 200,000 distinct CDR3 sequences, roughly 9% seen once. Sequences were obtained from PBMCs. The receptors stem from a human donor in good health (CMV status not recorded). Some clones in this sample may be carry-over from other donors' samples.

This clonotype appeared many times. The gene calls are TRBV7-2 and TRBJ1-1, with 9 positions matching TRBD1. V lost 4 bases and J lost 6; bases outside the gene matches: 6. In germline, CDR1 is SGHTA, CDR2 FQGNSA. This CDR3 spans 14 amino acids. CDR3: CASSWRGQGSEAFF. The CDR3 coding sequence is TGTGCCAGCAGCTGGAGGGGACAGGGCTCTGAAGCTTTCTTT.

This clonotype was observed at least ten times. This rearrangement joins TRBV6-6 to TRBJ1-6; D is unresolved. Trimming removed 1 base from V and 7 bases from J, with 11 bases in between. Per the germline V gene, CDR1 is MNHNY and CDR2 is SVGAGI (reference sequence). The CDR3 totals 15 residues. CDR3 sequence: CASSYYADGNSPLHF. The DNA for the CDR3 is TGTGCCAGCAGTTACTACGCCGACGGGAATTCACCCCTCCACTTT.

The chain couples TRBV7-9 to TRBJ2-5; 10 bases are shared with TRBD2. Germline trimming cut 0 bases from V and 7 bases from J; bases unmatched to any gene: 5. Germline loops: CDR1 SEHNR, CDR2 FQNEAQ (reference sequence). The CDR3 contains 15 residues. The DNA of the CDR3 is TGTGCCAGCAGCTTAGCGCTAGCGGGAGCGAGGACCCAGTACTTC. Its translation is CASSLALAGARTQYF. The full variable domain, in which reference TRBV7-9 and TRBJ2-5 provide the parts outside the CDR3, is DTGVSQNPRHKITKRGQNVTFRCDPISEHNRLYWYRQTLGQGPEFLTYFQNEAQLEKSRLLSDRFSAERPKGSFSTLEIQRTEQGDSAMYLCASSLALAGARTQYFGPGTRLLVL.

This clonotype was observed many times. The V gene is TRBV7-2, the J gene TRBJ2-7, with D possibly being TRBD1 (5 bases). This CDR3 region has 15 residues. Per germline, CDR1 SGHTA and CDR2 FQGNSA. Between the trimmed V and J ends, which lost 0 bases and 11 bases, there was a span of 20 bases. The CDR3 protein is CASSLAGGVGAREYF. The CDR3 DNA sequence: TGTGCCAGCAGCTTAGCGGGTGGAGTAGGGGCGCGAGAGTACTTC.

This clonotype showed up just a few times. The chain uses TRBV5-4 and TRBJ1-6; perhaps TRBD1 as D (5 bases). V lost 0 bases and J lost 10, with 14 bases in between. The CDR3 has 15 residues. The V gene's germline CDR1 is SGHNT and CDR2 YYREEE (reference sequence). CDR3 bases: TGTGCCAGCAGCTTGGCGTCAGGGCAATTCTCACCCCTCCACTTT. Its translation is CASSLASGQFSPLHF. Full variable domain (rest looked up from reference TRBV5-4 and TRBJ1-6): ETGVTQSPTHLIKTRGQQVTLRCSSQSGHNTVSWYQQALGQGPQFIFQYYREEENGRGNFPPRFSGLQFPNYSSELNVNALELDDSALYLCASSLASGQFSPLHFGNGTRLTVT.

Concerning this clonotype: An end of the junction does not agree with germline; a read error may underlie this. This rearrangement joins TRBV28 to TRBJ1-6; D gene unclear. Germline-derived CDR1 and CDR2 are MDHEN and SYDVKM. This CDR3 spans 17 amino acids. CDR3 sequence reads: CASSLSYASSYNSPRHF. The DNA for the CDR3 is TGTGCCAGCAGTTTGTCGTATGCCAGCTCCTATAATTCACCCCGCCACTTT.

On this clonotype itself: This may stem from a read error, because a much larger clone lies one nucleotide away. J is TRBJ2-4 and V is TRBV4-3, with a possible D match to TRBD1 (5 bases). Germline-derived CDR1 and CDR2 are LGHNA and YSLEER. Deletions cut 1 base from V and 9 bases from J, with 16 bases between. CDR3 length: 15 amino acids. CDR3 residues: CASSQGVGSQGIQYF. Here the CDR3 DNA reads TGCGCCAGCAGCCAAGGTGTGGGGTCGCAGGGCATTCAGTACTTC.

V usage is TRBV28 and J usage is TRBJ2-5, with D possibly TRBD1 on 5 matching bases. Germline V lookup: CDR1 MDHEN, CDR2 SYDVKM. This CDR3 has 15 residues. V shed 7 bases and J shed 5 bases, with 20 bases lying between them. The CDR3, as DNA: TGTGCCAGCAACCCGACCGATGGGGCGCGGGAGACCCAGTACTTC. This translates into CASNPTDGARETQYF.

The sample holds many counts of this clonotype. J is TRBJ1-6 and V is TRBV7-8; weak D call: TRBD1 (6 bases). Trimming left V 5 bases short and J 10 bases short, with 18 bases between. The germline V gene encodes CDR1 SGHVS and CDR2 FQNEAQ. CDR3 length: 15 amino acids. CDR3 bases: TGTGCCAGCAGCCTCACGCGGGGGGCGGAATCACCCCTCCACTTT. It is translated as CASSLTRGAESPLHF.

This chain connects TRBV28 to TRBJ1-1; TRBD1 agrees at 8 bases. V shed 7 bases, J shed 0 bases, and the junction held 4 bases outside the gene matches. From germline, CDR1 is MDHEN and CDR2 SYDVKM. The CDR3 is made up of 14 amino acids. The CDR3 here is CASKDRGMNTEAFF. In DNA, the CDR3 is TGTGCCAGCAAAGACAGGGGAATGAACACTGAAGCTTTCTTT. Supplemented by reference TRBV28 and TRBJ1-1, the full variable domain reads DVKVTQSSRYLVKRTGEKVFLECVQDMDHENMFWYRQDPGLGLRLIYFSYDVKMKEKGDIPEGYSVSREKKERFSLILESASTNQTSMYLCASKDRGMNTEAFFGQGTRLTVV.

Ten or more counts support this clonotype. The CDR3 DNA follows: TGTGCCAGCAGCTGGATTACGTACGAGCAGTACTTC. Translated, it gives CASSWITYEQYF. This chain links TRBV7-2 with TRBJ2-7; D is ambiguous. Trimming shortened V by 4 bases and J by 4 bases, and 8 bases separated the two germline ends. CDR3 size: 12 residues. The V gene's germline CDR1 is SGHTA and CDR2 FQGNSA. Full variable domain (outside the CDR3, taken from reference TRBV7-2 and TRBJ2-7): GAGVSQSPSNKVTEKGKDVELRCDPISGHTALYWYRQSLGQGLEFLIYFQGNSAPDKSGLPSDRFSAERTGGSVSTLTIQRTQQEDSAVYLCASSWITYEQYFGPGTRLTVT.

This clonotype came up many times. This chain links TRBV7-2 with TRBJ1-2; D remains unclear. The CDR3 extends over 15 amino acids. Germline lookup yields CDR1 SGHTA and CDR2 FQGNSA. V lost 0 bases and J 7 bases, leaving 15 bases between the germline ends. This CDR3 reads CASSLAIQDKFGYTF. The CDR3, as DNA: TGTGCCAGCAGCTTAGCGATTCAAGATAAGTTTGGCTACACCTTC.

At least ten counts were recorded for this clonotype. The chain couples TRBV28 to TRBJ2-1; the D is unclear. Trimming removed 3 bases at V and 0 bases at J, with 6 bases between. CDR1 MDHEN and CDR2 SYDVKM come from the germline V gene. The CDR3 covers 14 residues. The CDR3 loop reads CASSFGDSYNEQFF. The CDR3 coding sequence is TGTGCCAGCAGTTTTGGGGACTCCTACAATGAGCAGTTCTTC.

This clonotype showed up just a few times. This chain joins TRBV28 and TRBJ1-6; D might be TRBD1 (5 bases). V was pared by 8 bases and J by 7 bases, with 18 bases between. Germline V gene sequence: CDR1 MDHEN, CDR2 SYDVKM. The CDR3 is 15 residues long. The DNA for the CDR3 is TGTGCCAGCTTGTGGGACGGGGCCAAGAATTCACCCCTCCACTTT. Amino acids: CASLWDGAKNSPLHF.

V and J are TRBV28 and TRBJ1-2; D is unclear. Trimming removed 6 bases from V and 2 bases from J, with 7 bases in between. Germline V lookup: CDR1 MDHEN, CDR2 SYDVKM. The CDR3 totals 12 residues. The CDR3 is CASRPLNYGYTF. The CDR3 DNA reads as TGTGCCAGCAGACCCCTGAACTATGGCTACACCTTC.

J is TRBJ1-2 and V is TRBV20-1; perhaps TRBD1 as D (6 bases). V was cut by 1 base and J by 5 bases, with 17 bases left in between. The CDR3 consists of 15 residues. CDR1 and CDR2 from the germline V gene are DFQATT and SNEGSKA (reference sequence). As DNA, the CDR3 is TGCAGTGCTAGAGCCGGGGGGGGCCCCAGGTATGGCTACACCTTC. It yields the protein CSARAGGGPRYGYTF.

This clonotype was found many times. The J gene is TRBJ1-5, the V gene TRBV7-2; D is unresolved. CDR3 length: 15 amino acids. Germline-derived CDR1 and CDR2 are SGHTA and FQGNSA. Between the trimmed V and J ends, which lost 6 bases and 3 bases, there was a span of 15 bases. The CDR3 loop reads CASSRDSRPNQPQHF. The CDR3 DNA reads as TGTGCCAGCAGTCGAGATTCCAGGCCCAATCAGCCCCAGCATTTT.

This clonotype has a count of ten or more. This chain connects TRBV28 to TRBJ2-3; no firm D call. The CDR3 is 11 amino acids. Germline CDR1 and CDR2: MDHEN and SYDVKM. The germline V and J ends were trimmed by 6 bases and 5 bases, with 6 bases remaining between them. CDR3 sequence (DNA): TGTGCCAGCAGCCGGCAAGATACGCAGTATTTT. Its translation is CASSRQDTQYF.

This clonotype was counted at least ten times. The chain couples TRBV6-2 or TRBV6-3 to TRBJ2-1; D may be TRBD1 or TRBD2 (5 bases each). Trimming took off 3 bases at V and 2 bases at J, with 14 bases between the two ends. The CDR3 is made up of 16 amino acids. Germline loops: CDR1 MNHEY, CDR2 SVGEGT. The CDR3 DNA reads as TGTGCCAGCAGTTATACGGGACGGACAACCTACAATGAGCAGTTCTTC. The encoded protein is CASSYTGRTTYNEQFF.

This clonotype was observed a handful of times. The V call is TRBV20-1, the J call TRBJ2-1; D gene unclear. The V gene lost 6 bases and the J gene lost 4 bases, with 16 bases spanning the gap. The CDR3 has 14 residues. Germline-derived CDR1 and CDR2 are DFQATT and SNEGSKA (reference sequence). This chain's CDR3 is CSARPNKSYNEQFF. The CDR3, as DNA: TGCAGTGCCCGGCCCAACAAATCGTACAATGAGCAGTTCTTC.

This clonotype was seen repeatedly, ten times or more. The germline gene is not matched at one end of the junction; a read error may be the cause. J is TRBJ2-5 and V is TRBV28; D not certain. The length of the CDR3 is 12 residues. Germline assignment: CDR1 MDHEN and CDR2 SYDVKM. The CDR3 region has the DNA TGTGCCTGCAGTACCTACCAAGAGACCCAGTACTTC. Its translation is CACSTYQETQYF.

This clonotype was detected a few times. The chain has TRBV6-2 or TRBV6-3 and TRBJ2-2, with 12 bases matching TRBD2. V dropped 5 bases and J dropped 1; count of bases not matched to a gene: 5. This CDR3 has 17 residues. Germline loops: CDR1 MNHEY, CDR2 SVGEGT. CDR3 protein: CASSPRTSGVNTGELFF. The DNA for the CDR3 is TGTGCCAGCAGTCCCCGGACTAGCGGGGTGAACACCGGGGAGCTGTTTTTT.

This clonotype was counted a few times. This chain links TRBV7-9 with TRBJ1-3; no reliable D call. V was trimmed by 5 bases and J by 0 bases, leaving 17 bases between them. The CDR3 is 17 residues long. The germline gives CDR1 SEHNR, CDR2 FQNEAQ (reference sequence). CDR3 nucleotides: TGTGCCAGCAGCCCGGAACCTGGCAGTTACTCTGGAAACACCATATATTTT. Protein product: CASSPEPGSYSGNTIYF. Drawing the rest from reference TRBV7-9 and TRBJ1-3, the complete variable domain is DTGVSQNPRHKITKRGQNVTFRCDPISEHNRLYWYRQTLGQGPEFLTYFQNEAQLEKSRLLSDRFSAERPKGSFSTLEIQRTEQGDSAMYLCASSPEPGSYSGNTIYFGEGSWLTVV.

This clonotype has ten or more counts. The V gene is TRBV11-2, the J gene TRBJ2-7; no clear D. Trimming removed 4 bases at V and 3 bases at J, with 10 bases between. The germline V gene has CDR1 SGHAT and CDR2 FQNNGV. The CDR3 runs to 13 residues. The CDR3 DNA is TGTGCCAGCAGCTCGAGGCGCGACTACGAGCAGTACTTC. Amino acids: CASSSRRDYEQYF.

The J gene is TRBJ2-1, the V gene TRBV6-2 or TRBV6-3; no firm D call. The CDR3 is made up of 12 amino acids. The germline V and J ends were trimmed by 4 bases and 9 bases, with 10 bases remaining between them. Germline V gives CDR1 MNHEY, CDR2 SVGEGT. The CDR3 loop reads CASSSSYVEQFF. The CDR3 coding sequence is TGTGCCAGCAGTTCTTCCTATGTTGAGCAGTTCTTC.

The CDR3 coding sequence is TGTGCCAGCAGCTCCATGAGCACCGGGACAGGGGGCGGCTACACCTTC. Protein product: CASSSMSTGTGGGYTF. The V and J genes are TRBV7-2 and TRBJ1-2; 12 bases match TRBD1. The germline V gene encodes CDR1 SGHTA and CDR2 FQGNSA. J lost 8 bases, V lost 4 bases, and 11 bases had no gene match. CDR3 length: 16 amino acids.